This T cell receptor (beta chain) emerged from a study of glioma-infiltrating T cells after dendritic cell vaccination. The time point was: after dendritic cell vaccination, including at tumor progression/relapse. Trimming pared 2 bases from V and 6 bases from J, leaving 8 bases between. The CDR3 consists of 13 residues. From germline, CDR1 is MNHEY and CDR2 SMNVEV (reference sequence). The count of this clone is one. Some clones are missing from TCRdb's copy, which holds only in-frame ones; the method was immunoSEQ multiplex PCR. Seen here are 90,000 to 95,000 clones, approximately 78% observed once, and the top ten hold 2% to 2.5%.

The rearrangement uses TRBV27 and TRBJ1-5, with D possibly matching TRBD1 (5 bases). The receptor was isolated from a human donor with glioblastoma. Sequenced material: blood, taken after dendritic cell vaccination. The chain's CDR3 is CASSLGAAQPQHF. In DNA form, the CDR3 reads TGTGCCAGCAGTTTAGGGGCCGCTCAGCCCCAGCATTTT.